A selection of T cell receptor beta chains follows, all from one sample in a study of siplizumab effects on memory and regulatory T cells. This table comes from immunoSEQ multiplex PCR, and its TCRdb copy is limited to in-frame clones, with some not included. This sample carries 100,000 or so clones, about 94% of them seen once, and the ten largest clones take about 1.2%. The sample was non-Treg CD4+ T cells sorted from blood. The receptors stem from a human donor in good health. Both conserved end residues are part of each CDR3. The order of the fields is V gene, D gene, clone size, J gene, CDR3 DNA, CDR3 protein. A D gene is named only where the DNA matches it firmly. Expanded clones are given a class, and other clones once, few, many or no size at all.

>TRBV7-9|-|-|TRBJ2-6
TGTGCCAGCAGCTTAGGCTCGGCAGAGCATGGTCGGGCCAACGTCCTGACTTTC
CASSLGSAEHGRANVLTF
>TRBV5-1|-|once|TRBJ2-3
TGCGCCAGCAGCCCGGACACCCCAGCCAGAGATACGCAGTATTTT
CASSPDTPARDTQYF
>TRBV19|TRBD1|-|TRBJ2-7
TGTGCCAGTAGCATAGGGACAGCTCCCGGGTGGGAGCAGTACTTC
CASSIGTAPGWEQYF
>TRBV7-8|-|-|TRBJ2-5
TGTGCCAGCAGCCCGTGGTCGGGGGAGGAGACCCAGTACTTC
CASSPWSGEETQYF
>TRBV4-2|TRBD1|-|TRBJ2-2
TGTGCCAGCAGCCCGGGGGACAGGGACAACACCGGGGAGCTGTTTTTT
CASSPGDRDNTGELFF
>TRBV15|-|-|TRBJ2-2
TGTGCCACCAGCAGAGCTCCGACCGGGGAGCTGTTTTTT
CATSRAPTGELFF
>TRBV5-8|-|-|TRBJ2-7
TGTGCCAGCAGCCGCAGGACCTACGAGCAGTACTTC
CASSRRTYEQYF
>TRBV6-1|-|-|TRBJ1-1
TGTGCCACCTCCGGTTTGGCTGAAGCTTTCTTT
CATSGLAEAFF
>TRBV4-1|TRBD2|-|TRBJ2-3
TGCGCCAGCAGCTACGGACTAGCGGGGCCAGATACGCAGTATTTT
CASSYGLAGPDTQYF
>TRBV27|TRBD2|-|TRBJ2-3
TGTGCCAGCAGTCCCCAGCGGGAGGGTCGAGATACGCAGTATTTT
CASSPQREGRDTQYF
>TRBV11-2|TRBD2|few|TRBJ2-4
TGTGCCAGCAGCTTACCTCCTAGCGGGTTAGCCAAAAACATTCAGTACTTC
CASSLPPSGLAKNIQYF
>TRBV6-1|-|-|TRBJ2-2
TGTGCCAGCAGCCGCGACTCGTACCCCGGGGAGCTGTTTTTT
CASSRDSYPGELFF
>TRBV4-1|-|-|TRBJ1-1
TGCGCCAGCAGCCAAGCAGCACAGGGGAACACTGAAGCTTTCTTT
CASSQAAQGNTEAFF
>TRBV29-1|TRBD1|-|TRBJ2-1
TGCAGCATATACAGGGGAAATGAGCAGTTCTTC
CSIYRGNEQFF
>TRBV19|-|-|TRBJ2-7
TGTGCCAGTAGTATAGCCACATATACCTACGAGCAGTACTTC
CASSIATYTYEQYF
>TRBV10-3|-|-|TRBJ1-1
TGTGCCATCTTGAGGGGCGGTGGCACTGAAGCTTTCTTT
CAILRGGGTEAFF
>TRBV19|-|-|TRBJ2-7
TGTGCCAGTAGTCCCCAGCGGAACTACGAGCAGTACTTC
CASSPQRNYEQYF
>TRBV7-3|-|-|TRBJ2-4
TGTGCCAGCAGCTTGAGCCCCAGGAACATTCAGTACTTC
CASSLSPRNIQYF
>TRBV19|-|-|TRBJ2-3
TGTGCCAGTAGTCCACGGGCTGGTGGAAGATGGTCCCCAGATACGCAGTATTTT
CASSPRAGGRWSPDTQYF
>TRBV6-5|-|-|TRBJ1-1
TGTGCCAGCAGGGATATGAACACTGAAGCTTTCTTT
CASRDMNTEAFF
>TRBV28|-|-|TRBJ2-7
TGTGCCAGCAGTTTTGACTTACCAAATTCCTACGAGCAGTACTTC
CASSFDLPNSYEQYF
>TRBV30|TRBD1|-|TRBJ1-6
TGTGCCTGGAGTTCCCCGGGACAGGGTAATTCACCCCTCCACTTT
CAWSSPGQGNSPLHF
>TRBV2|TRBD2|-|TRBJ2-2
TGTGCCAGCAGCACCGGAGGGACTAGCGGGAATTTACGCACCGGGGAGCTGTTTTTT
CASSTGGTSGNLRTGELFF
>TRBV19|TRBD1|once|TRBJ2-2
TGTGCCAGTAGGTTGACAGGGGGATTGAACACCGGGGAGCTGTTTTTT
CASRLTGGLNTGELFF
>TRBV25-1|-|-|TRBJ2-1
TGTGCCAGCAGTGAATATAGTCGGAATGAGCAGTTCTTC
CASSEYSRNEQFF
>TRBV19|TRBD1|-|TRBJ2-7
TGTGCCAGTAGTCTCAACTGGAACAGGGGAAGAAAGAGCTCCTACGAGCAGTACTTC
CASSLNWNRGRKSSYEQYF